This is a list of T cell receptor beta chains from one sample in a study of cytomegalovirus exposure and HLA in healthy donors. The data were produced by immunoSEQ multiplex PCR, yet TCRdb's version contains in-frame clones alone and is incomplete. The sample holds about 52,000 clones, more than 65% seen once. Sequenced material: PBMCs. Receptor source: a woman between 45 and 65 years old in good health and CMV-seronegative. Both conserved end residues are part of each CDR3. Each record gives: D gene, V gene, clone size, J gene, CDR3 DNA, CDR3 protein. A D gene is named only where the DNA matches it firmly. The size of a clone is reported for some rows only, either as once, few or many, or as a class for expanded clones.

D: NA; V: TRBV7-6; size: NA; J: TRBJ2-1; DNA: TGTGCCAGCAGCCCTTCCCAGGCCCTCAATGAGCAGTTCTTC; CDR3: CASSPSQALNEQFF
D: TRBD1; V: TRBV9; size: NA; J: TRBJ2-3; DNA: TGTGCCAGCAGCGTAGAGGGGGGACAGGGCATAGATACGCAGTATTTT; CDR3: CASSVEGGQGIDTQYF
D: NA; V: TRBV28; size: NA; J: TRBJ1-5; DNA: TGTGCCAGCAGTTACCCGACAGGTAGCAATCAGCCCCAGCATTTT; CDR3: CASSYPTGSNQPQHF
D: TRBD1; V: TRBV7-9; size: NA; J: TRBJ2-5; DNA: TGTGCCAGCAGCGCTCCCGGGACAGGTTACCAAGAGACCCAGTACTTC; CDR3: CASSAPGTGYQETQYF
D: NA; V: TRBV19; size: NA; J: TRBJ1-5; DNA: TGTGCCAGTAGTGGCTGGGCAATCAATCAGCCCCAGCATTTT; CDR3: CASSGWAINQPQHF
D: NA; V: TRBV19; size: NA; J: TRBJ1-5; DNA: TGTGCCAGTAGTATAGATAGCGGAGGCAATCAGCCCCAGCATTTT; CDR3: CASSIDSGGNQPQHF
D: NA; V: TRBV18; size: NA; J: TRBJ1-1; DNA: TGTGCCAGCTCACCCTTTAGCACGGGGAACACTGAAGCTTTCTTT; CDR3: CASSPFSTGNTEAFF
D: NA; V: TRBV30; size: once; J: TRBJ1-5; DNA: TGTGCCTGGACATCCGGTTATTTGCAGCCCCAGCATTTT; CDR3: CAWTSGYLQPQHF
D: TRBD2; V: TRBV4-3; size: NA; J: TRBJ2-5; DNA: TGCGCCAGCAGCCCCGGACTAGCGGGGATCCAAGAGACCCAGTACTTC; CDR3: CASSPGLAGIQETQYF
D: NA; V: TRBV4-2; size: NA; J: TRBJ1-5; DNA: TGTGCCAGCCGAGGAGGGTTTAATCAGCCCCAGCATTTT; CDR3: CASRGGFNQPQHF
D: TRBD1; V: TRBV7-9; size: few; J: TRBJ2-1; DNA: TGTGCCAGCAGCCCCGAACAGGGGCCGTCCTACAATGAGCAGTTCTTC; CDR3: CASSPEQGPSYNEQFF
D: NA; V: TRBV7-7; size: NA; J: TRBJ2-5; DNA: TGTGCTAGCAGCTTAGGTCGGGACTTGGGGACCCAGTACTTC; CDR3: CASSLGRDLGTQYF
D: NA; V: TRBV9; size: NA; J: TRBJ2-7; DNA: TGTGCCAGCAGCGACAGATCCTACGAGCAGTACTTC; CDR3: CASSDRSYEQYF
D: NA; V: TRBV30; size: NA; J: TRBJ2-3; DNA: TGTGCCTGGAGTGTACAAGATACGCAGTATTTT; CDR3: CAWSVQDTQYF
D: NA; V: TRBV20-1; size: few; J: TRBJ1-2; DNA: TGCAAGCCGGGAGATGGCTACACCTTC; CDR3: CKPGDGYTF
D: NA; V: TRBV7-3; size: NA; J: TRBJ2-6; DNA: TGTGCCAGCGGGGCCACTGGAGGGGCCAACGTCCTGACTTTC; CDR3: CASGATGGANVLTF
D: NA; V: TRBV5-4; size: NA; J: TRBJ2-1; DNA: TGTGCCAGCAGCTTTATGCTAGCGCTCAACAATGAGCAGTTCTTC; CDR3: CASSFMLALNNEQFF
D: NA; V: TRBV30; size: once; J: TRBJ2-3; DNA: TGTGCCTGGGCCTTGGGCAGAGATACGCAGTATTTT; CDR3: CAWALGRDTQYF
D: NA; V: TRBV28; size: few; J: TRBJ2-7; DNA: TGTGCCAGCAGCCCGGACAGCCGAATCGACTTACTTACCTACGAGCAGTACTTC; CDR3: CASSPDSRIDLLTYEQYF
D: NA; V: TRBV30; size: NA; J: TRBJ2-3; DNA: TGTGCCGAAGGGGGTGGGGATACGCAGTATTTT; CDR3: CAEGGGDTQYF
D: NA; V: TRBV6-5; size: NA; J: TRBJ1-3; DNA: TGTGCCTCAAAACCTCAGGGTTACGGAAACACCATATATTTT; CDR3: CASKPQGYGNTIYF
D: NA; V: TRBV5-4; size: NA; J: TRBJ1-6; DNA: TGTGCCAGCAGCTTGGACAGAAGTTCACCCCTCCACTTT; CDR3: CASSLDRSSPLHF
D: TRBD1; V: TRBV25-1; size: NA; J: TRBJ2-7; DNA: TGTGCCAGCAGTGATCCAGGGGGACCCTACGAGCAGTACTTC; CDR3: CASSDPGGPYEQYF
D: NA; V: TRBV25-1; size: NA; J: TRBJ2-7; DNA: TGTGCCAGCAGTGAATATCCCGAGGACTACGAGCAGTACTTC; CDR3: CASSEYPEDYEQYF
D: NA; V: TRBV7-9; size: NA; J: TRBJ1-6; DNA: TGTGCCAGCAGCTCTCAGGGGAGCTCCTATAATTCACCCCTCCACTTT; CDR3: CASSSQGSSYNSPLHF
D: TRBD2; V: TRBV29-1; size: NA; J: TRBJ2-7; DNA: TGCAGCGTTGCGGGAGGGGATCGGGTGGCCGCCTACGAGCAGTACTTC; CDR3: CSVAGGDRVAAYEQYF
D: TRBD1; V: TRBV27; size: NA; J: TRBJ1-5; DNA: TGTGCCAGCAGGGGGGCCGACAGGGTCCAGCCCCAGCATTTT; CDR3: CASRGADRVQPQHF
D: TRBD2; V: TRBV6-5; size: once; J: TRBJ2-1; DNA: TGTGCCAGCAGTCCGACTAGCGGGGGGCGCAATGAGCAGTTCTTC; CDR3: CASSPTSGGRNEQFF
D: TRBD2; V: TRBV7-2; size: few; J: TRBJ2-5; DNA: TGTGCCAGCAGCCCTAGCGGTTTACAAGAGACCCAGTACTTC; CDR3: CASSPSGLQETQYF
D: NA; V: TRBV6-5; size: NA; J: TRBJ2-1; DNA: TGTGCCAGCAGCCCGGACAGTACCTACAATGAGCAGTTCTTC; CDR3: CASSPDSTYNEQFF
D: NA; V: TRBV6-1; size: NA; J: TRBJ1-1; DNA: TGTGCCATCGAGGGGGGGGCGGGCACTGAAGCTTTCTTT; CDR3: CAIEGGAGTEAFF
D: TRBD2; V: TRBV29-1; size: NA; J: TRBJ2-2; DNA: TGCAGCGTTGCGTTCGGCGGGAGGTCACACACCGGGGAGCTGTTTTTT; CDR3: CSVAFGGRSHTGELFF
D: NA; V: TRBV7-6; size: NA; J: TRBJ1-6; DNA: TGTGCCAGCAGCTTAGGGGACATGGGGAATTCACCCCTCCACTTT; CDR3: CASSLGDMGNSPLHF
D: TRBD2; V: TRBV5-1; size: NA; J: TRBJ2-2; DNA: TGCGCCAGCAGCTTACTAGCGGGAGAGGATACCGGGGAGCTGTTTTTT; CDR3: CASSLLAGEDTGELFF
D: TRBD1; V: TRBV9; size: few; J: TRBJ2-3; DNA: TGTGCCAGCAGCGTCGGACAGGGAACAGATACGCAGTATTTT; CDR3: CASSVGQGTDTQYF